A selection of T cell receptor beta chains follows, all from one sample in a study of type 1 and type 2 diabetes patients. One entry per CDR3 protein, called by TCRdb with MiXCR from the multiplex PCR reads. Here the sample spans 250,000 to 300,000 distinct CDR3 sequences, more than 45% being singletons. The sample was peripheral blood mononuclear cells (PBMCs). These receptors originate from a young man with type 2 diabetes. The CDR3 runs from the conserved cysteine through the conserved F or W. The order of the fields is J gene, D gene, clone size, V gene, CDR3 protein, CDR3 DNA. A D gene is named only where the DNA matches it firmly. Expanded clones get a size class; other rows say once, few or many, or leave the size out.

TRBJ1-2	NA	NA	TRBV9	CASSVDGHYGYTF	TGTGCCAGCAGCGTGGACGGCCACTATGGCTACACCTTC
TRBJ2-1	TRBD2	NA	TRBV10-3	CAIRGSSGGWNEQFF	TGTGCCATCAGGGGATCTAGCGGGGGGTGGAATGAGCAGTTCTTC
TRBJ2-5	NA	few	TRBV25-1	CASSEYKGSGTIETQYF	TGTGCCAGCAGTGAATATAAGGGGTCCGGGACAATAGAGACCCAGTACTTC
TRBJ2-7	NA	NA	TRBV15	CATSRGLSNSYEQYF	TGTGCCACCAGCAGAGGACTTAGCAACTCCTACGAGCAGTACTTC
TRBJ1-4	NA	NA	TRBV25-1	CASSDAPTQKLFF	TGTGCCAGCAGTGATGCTCCAACCCAAAAACTGTTTTTT
TRBJ1-2	NA	many	TRBV2	CASFPTGTGYTF	TGTGCCAGCTTCCCCACCGGTACGGGCTACACCTTC
TRBJ1-2	NA	NA	TRBV19	CASSIVGVEYGYTF	TGTGCCAGTAGTATAGTCGGTGTAGAGTATGGCTACACCTTC
TRBJ1-4	NA	NA	TRBV14	CASSQKGTYEKLFF	TGTGCCAGCAGCCAGAAAGGGACTTACGAAAAACTGTTTTTT
TRBJ1-1	TRBD1	NA	TRBV27	CASSSRQGSTEAFF	TGTGCCAGCAGTTCCAGACAGGGAAGCACTGAAGCTTTCTTT
TRBJ2-5	TRBD2	NA	TRBV12-5	CASGLPVRGGTQYF	TGTGCTAGTGGTTTGCCGGTGCGGGGGGGGACCCAGTACTTC
TRBJ2-2	NA	NA	TRBV12-3/TRBV12-4	CASSWASGELFF	TGTGCCAGCAGTTGGGCGTCCGGGGAGCTGTTTTTT
TRBJ2-5	NA	NA	TRBV6-1	CAISGGQQETQYF	TGTGCCATCAGTGGAGGACAGCAAGAGACCCAGTACTTC
TRBJ2-3	NA	NA	TRBV6-2/TRBV6-3	CATDSASSTDTQYF	TGTGCCACCGATTCAGCTTCCAGCACAGATACGCAGTATTTT
TRBJ2-7	NA	NA	TRBV5-1	CASSFSGGGKYEQYF	TGCGCCAGCAGCTTCAGTGGGGGAGGTAAATACGAGCAGTACTTC
TRBJ1-1	TRBD1	NA	TRBV12-5	CASGSHLPGQGRGGTEAFF	TGTGCTAGTGGTTCACACCTTCCGGGACAGGGGAGAGGAGGCACTGAAGCTTTCTTT
TRBJ2-3	NA	NA	TRBV7-9	CASSLVGGEVDTQYF	TGTGCCAGCAGCTTAGTTGGAGGAGAGGTGGATACGCAGTATTTT
TRBJ2-7	NA	NA	TRBV20-1	CSARGGLVGSLSYEQYF	TGCAGTGCTAGAGGAGGGTTGGTGGGCTCACTGTCCTACGAGCAGTACTTC
TRBJ2-1	NA	many	TRBV25-1	CASSAHYRQFF	TGTGCCAGCAGTGCCCACTACCGGCAGTTCTTC
TRBJ2-1	NA	NA	TRBV3-1	CASSLPPRPEQFF	TGTGCCAGCAGCCTCCCCCCCAGGCCTGAGCAGTTCTTC
TRBJ2-7	NA	few	TRBV28	CATQASSYEQYF	TGTGCCACTCAAGCGAGCTCCTACGAGCAGTACTTC
TRBJ2-1	TRBD2	once	TRBV7-9	CASSMGLAGVEQFF	TGTGCCAGCAGCATGGGACTAGCGGGAGTTGAGCAGTTCTTC
TRBJ1-1	NA	NA	TRBV20-1	CSAWDGNTEAFF	TGCAGTGCTTGGGACGGGAACACTGAAGCTTTCTTT
TRBJ2-1	NA	few	TRBV27	CASSLAGYTNEQFF	TGTGCCAGCAGTTTAGCGGGATACACCAATGAGCAGTTCTTC
TRBJ2-7	TRBD2	NA	TRBV20-1	CALPGLATYEQYF	TGCGCCCTTCCGGGACTAGCTACCTACGAGCAGTACTTC
TRBJ2-1	TRBD2	NA	TRBV27	CASSLRGVSGGVGNEQFF	TGTGCCAGCAGTTTAAGGGGTGTGAGCGGGGGGGTAGGGAATGAGCAGTTCTTC
TRBJ2-3	NA	NA	TRBV27	CASSSDLSTDTQYF	TGTGCCAGCAGTTCAGATCTGAGCACAGATACGCAGTATTTT
TRBJ1-1	NA	few	TRBV18	CASSPAGGGTEAFF	TGTGCCAGCTCACCGGCGGGGGGAGGGACTGAAGCTTTCTTT
TRBJ2-5	NA	NA	TRBV20-1	CSATTGWVNQETQYF	TGCAGTGCCACCACAGGGTGGGTGAACCAAGAGACCCAGTACTTC
TRBJ2-7	NA	few	TRBV27	CASSSRPYLNYEQYF	TGTGCCAGCAGTTCCCGACCCTACCTGAACTACGAGCAGTACTTC
TRBJ1-6	TRBD1	once	TRBV18	CASSGGQGNNSPLHF	TGTGCCAGCTCAGGCGGACAGGGGAATAATTCACCCCTCCACTTT
TRBJ2-7	NA	many	TRBV25-1	CASRAVSGEQYF	TGTGCCAGCAGGGCCGTATCTGGCGAGCAGTACTTC
TRBJ2-1	NA	few	TRBV7-8	CASSSDPQGAPNEQFF	TGTGCCAGCAGCTCAGACCCGCAGGGTGCACCCAATGAGCAGTTCTTC
TRBJ1-1	NA	NA	TRBV12-3/TRBV12-4	CASIPVGRPTEAFF	TGTGCCAGCATCCCAGTGGGGCGGCCCACTGAAGCTTTCTTT
TRBJ1-4	TRBD1	NA	TRBV2	CASFGTEDEKLFF	TGTGCCAGTTTCGGGACAGAGGATGAAAAACTGTTTTTT
TRBJ2-1	TRBD2	NA	TRBV20-1	CSASLLAPREGEQFF	TGCAGTGCTAGTCTCCTAGCCCCTAGGGAGGGTGAGCAGTTCTTC